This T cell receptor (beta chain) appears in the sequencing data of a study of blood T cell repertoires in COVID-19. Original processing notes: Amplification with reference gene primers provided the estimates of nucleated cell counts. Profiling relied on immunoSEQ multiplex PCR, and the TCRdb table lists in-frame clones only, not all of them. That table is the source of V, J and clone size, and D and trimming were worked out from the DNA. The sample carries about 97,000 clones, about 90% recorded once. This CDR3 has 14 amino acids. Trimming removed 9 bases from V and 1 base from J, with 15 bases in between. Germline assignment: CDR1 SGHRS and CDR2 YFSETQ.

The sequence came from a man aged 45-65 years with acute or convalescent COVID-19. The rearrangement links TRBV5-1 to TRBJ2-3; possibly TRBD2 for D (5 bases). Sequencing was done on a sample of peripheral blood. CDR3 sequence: CATKRGLGTDTQYF. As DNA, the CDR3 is TGCGCCACTAAACGAGGGCTCGGCACAGATACGCAGTATTTT.